The 21 T cell receptor beta chains given below trace back to one sample, sequenced in a study of cytomegalovirus exposure and HLA in healthy donors. The PCR ran on 60 Vbeta and 13 Jbeta primers. The table came from immunoSEQ multiplex PCR; TCRdb's copy has only in-frame clones and leaves some out. The table includes about 150,000 clones, over 55% detected once. Material for sequencing was PBMCs. The receptors were gathered from a middle-aged man in good health and CMV-seronegative.

The chain recombines TRBV28 with TRBJ1-4, with D possibly matching TRBD1 (5 bases). V was shortened by 2 bases and J by 3 bases, with 7 bases between the two germline ends. The CDR3 is made up of 14 amino acids. Per the germline V gene, CDR1 is MDHEN and CDR2 is SYDVKM. The CDR3 DNA follows: TGTGCCAGCAGTTTAGCGGGGGCTAATGAAAAACTGTTTTTT. Residues: CASSLAGANEKLFF.

V is TRBV5-1 and J is TRBJ2-7; 7 nucleotides agree with TRBD2. The germline V gene has CDR1 SGHRS and CDR2 YFSETQ. The CDR3 has 13 residues. The trim removed 0 bases at V and 3 bases at J, leaving 0 bases unmatched. The CDR3 reads CASSLGGGYEQYF. The CDR3 DNA is TGCGCCAGCAGCTTGGGCGGGGGCTACGAGCAGTACTTC.

The chain has TRBV15 and TRBJ1-2, with 7 bases lining up with TRBD1. Germline V lookup: CDR1 LNHNV, CDR2 YYDKDF (reference sequence). V lost 0 bases and J lost 0; bases outside the gene matches: 1. CDR3 length: 15 amino acids. In DNA, the CDR3 is TGTGCCACCAGCAGAGATGGGACAGCTAACTATGGCTACACCTTC. Protein: CATSRDGTANYGYTF.

The chain carries TRBV27 and TRBJ1-4; 7 bases fit TRBD1. Trimming took 5 bases from V and 7 from J; bases not matched to a gene: 13. The germline V gene encodes CDR1 MNHEY and CDR2 SMNVEV (reference sequence). There are 16 residues in the CDR3. CDR3 in amino acids: CASSQLYRGRGEKLFF. CDR3 DNA sequence: TGTGCCAGCAGTCAACTCTACAGGGGAAGGGGTGAAAAACTGTTTTTT.

This clone came up a few times. The rearrangement links TRBV6-4 to TRBJ2-1; 7 nucleotides agree with TRBD1. The CDR3 totals 16 residues. Germline CDR1 MRHNA, CDR2 SNTAGT. Trimming removed 0 bases from V and 6 bases from J; junction bases left unmatched: 8. The CDR3 DNA reads as TGTGCCAGCAGTGACTCGTCCTTGGGGACAGTCAATGAGCAGTTCTTC. This gives the protein CASSDSSLGTVNEQFF.

The genes are TRBV19 and TRBJ1-4; 7 bases map to TRBD1. The CDR3 loop spans 15 amino acids. The ends lost 6 bases at V and 1 base at J; junction bases unmatched: 5. Germline V gene sequence: CDR1 LNHDA, CDR2 SQIVND (reference sequence). The chain's CDR3 is CASRDRTGTNEKLFF. The CDR3 coding sequence is TGTGCCAGTAGAGACAGGACAGGAACTAATGAAAAACTGTTTTTT.

This clone was detected only a few times. The V call is TRBV7-8, the J call TRBJ2-7; 10 bases are shared with TRBD1. Germline-derived CDR1 and CDR2 are SGHVS and FQNEAQ. Unmatched junction bases numbered 7, after V lost 5 bases and J lost 6 bases. The CDR3 consists of 14 residues. The CDR3 loop is CASSLQTGGGEQYF. The CDR3, as DNA: TGTGCCAGCAGCCTTCAGACAGGGGGCGGCGAGCAGTACTTC.

This clone was detected only once. The chain recombines TRBV4-1 with TRBJ2-2; D possibly corresponds to TRBD2 (5 bases). V was pared by 3 bases and J by 0 bases, with 11 bases between. Per the germline V gene, CDR1 is MGHRA and CDR2 is YSYEKL. The CDR3 is 16 amino acids. CDR3 nucleotide sequence: TGCGCCAGCAGCCACATCGGACTCGCGAACACCGGGGAGCTGTTTTTT. It yields the protein CASSHIGLANTGELFF.

The CDR3 coding sequence is TGTGCCAGCAGTTCCACAGGGGGCGCAAGACAGCCCCAGCATTTT. Protein product: CASSSTGGARQPQHF. The chain joins TRBV6-5 to TRBJ1-5; 9 bases match TRBD1. The germline V gene has CDR1 MNHEY and CDR2 SVGAGI. Trimming removed 4 bases from V and 7 bases from J; junction bases left unmatched: 8. CDR3 length: 15 amino acids.

The rearrangement joins TRBV13 to TRBJ1-5; possible D gene TRBD1, 5 bases. CDR3 size: 14 residues. V lost 3 bases to trimming and J lost 6 bases, with 12 bases between them. Germline CDR1 reads PRHDT; CDR2 reads FYEKMQ (reference sequence). The CDR3 nucleotides are TGTGCCAGCAGCTTTGCGGGGCGAGGTCAGCCCCAGCATTTT. This encodes CASSFAGRGQPQHF.

This chain links TRBV29-1 with TRBJ2-3; D gene uncertain. V was clipped by 8 bases and J by 0 bases, with 9 bases between them. There are 12 residues in the CDR3. The germline V gene has CDR1 SQVTM and CDR2 ANQGSEA. The CDR3 DNA sequence: TGCAGCTCCAAGGAGAGCACAGATACGCAGTATTTT. This gives the protein CSSKESTDTQYF.

This clone was recorded a few times. V and J are TRBV2 and TRBJ2-1; 9 bases map to TRBD2. The ends lost 5 bases at V and 5 bases at J; junction bases unmatched: 4. CDR1 is SNHLY, CDR2 FYNNEI, per germline. There are 14 residues in the CDR3. In nucleotides, the CDR3 is TGTGCCAGCAGTTATAGCGGGGGCAACAATGAGCAGTTCTTC. It encodes CASSYSGGNNEQFF.

This rearrangement joins TRBV19 to TRBJ1-5; D is unclear. The germline V gene encodes CDR1 LNHDA and CDR2 SQIVND (reference sequence). Deletions cut 6 bases from V and 2 bases from J, with 8 bases between. The CDR3 extends over 13 amino acids. CDR3 residues: CASSRDRNQPQHF. DNA of the CDR3: TGTGCCAGTAGCCGGGATCGCAATCAGCCCCAGCATTTT.

The genes are TRBV12-5 and TRBJ2-3, with TRBD2 matching over 10 bases. J gave up 6 bases and V 0 bases, and 6 bases lay outside the gene matches. The CDR3 has 16 amino acids. Germline CDR1 LGHNT, CDR2 FRNRAP. The CDR3 loop reads CASGLVAGGYRDTQYF. The CDR3 DNA reads TGTGCTAGTGGTTTGGTAGCGGGGGGGTACCGGGATACGCAGTATTTT.

The chain couples TRBV7-7 to TRBJ2-5; weak D call: TRBD2 (6 bases). CDR1 is SSHAT and CDR2 is FNYEAQ in the germline V gene (reference sequence). The CDR3 runs 15 residues. Trimming shortened V by 5 bases and J by 2 bases, and 15 bases separated the two germline ends. The DNA for the CDR3 is TGTGCCAGCAGCCTGGGACTGGGGGGACAAGAGACCCAGTACTTC. Its translation is CASSLGLGGQETQYF.

This chain links TRBV7-2 with TRBJ2-5; possible D gene TRBD2, 6 bases. The ends were cut back, 4 bases at V and 0 bases at J, with 15 bases in the middle. Germline CDR1 and CDR2: SGHTA and FQGNSA. The CDR3 is 16 residues long. This CDR3 is CASSSRRLAHQETQYF. The CDR3 nucleotides are TGTGCCAGCAGCTCAAGGCGGCTAGCGCACCAAGAGACCCAGTACTTC.

The J gene is TRBJ1-2, the V gene TRBV2; 7 bases align to TRBD1. CDR1 and CDR2 from the germline V gene are SNHLY and FYNNEI. CDR3 length equals 15 residues. Unmatched junction bases numbered 12, after V lost 7 bases and J lost 4 bases. The CDR3 DNA reads TGTGCCAGCACTGGGACAGCCAGCTCCGTCTATGGCTACACCTTC. Translation: CASTGTASSVYGYTF.

This clone has more than one count but fewer than ten. The CDR3 reads CASRTLGGQVGTEAFF. As DNA, the CDR3 is TGTGCCAGCAGGACTTTGGGCGGACAGGTCGGGACTGAAGCTTTCTTT. The genes are TRBV28 and TRBJ1-1; TRBD1 aligns across 7 bases. This CDR3 is 16 amino acids long. The V gene's germline CDR1 is MDHEN and CDR2 SYDVKM. Trimming cost V 6 bases and J 5 bases; bases outside gene matches: 15.

J is TRBJ1-5 and V is TRBV15; 9 bases align to TRBD1. V dropped 4 bases and J dropped 7; count of bases not matched to a gene: 8. The CDR3 contains 15 residues. The germline CDR1 and CDR2 sequences are LNHNV and YYDKDF (reference sequence). The CDR3 loop reads CATSIRQGGRQPQHF. CDR3 bases: TGTGCCACCAGCATTCGACAGGGGGGCAGGCAGCCCCAGCATTTT.

This chain joins TRBV5-1 and TRBJ2-3, with a possible D match to TRBD1 (5 bases). Germline V gives CDR1 SGHRS, CDR2 YFSETQ. V shed 1 base and J shed 1 base, with 16 bases lying between them. The CDR3 covers 17 residues. CDR3 residues: CASSLSGSASGTDTQYF. The CDR3 coding sequence is TGCGCCAGCAGCTTGTCAGGGTCCGCATCAGGCACAGATACGCAGTATTTT. The whole variable domain, remainder taken from reference TRBV5-1 and TRBJ2-3, is KAGVTQTPRYLIKTRGQQVTLSCSPISGHRSVSWYQQTPGQGLQFLFEYFSETQRNKGNFPGRFSGRQFSNSRSEMNVSTLELGDSALYLCASSLSGSASGTDTQYFGPGTRLTVL.

The CDR3 bases are TGTGCCAGCAGCGCCAGGGACAACTACAATGAGCAGTTCTTC. It encodes CASSARDNYNEQFF. The chain couples TRBV21-1 to TRBJ2-1; the listed D gene, TRBD1, was not tested against the DNA. TRBV21-1 is a documented pseudogene. The CDR3 loop spans 14 amino acids.